Following are 5 T cell receptor beta chains from one sample sequenced in a study of PD-1 blockade in classical Hodgkin lymphoma. Profiling relied on immunoSEQ multiplex PCR, and the TCRdb table lists in-frame clones only, not all of them. Here the sample spans 14,000 or so clones, roughly four fifths being singletons. Patients all relapsed after autologous stem cell transplantation, and there was variation in brentuximab vedotin exposure. The sequencing used peripheral blood mononuclear cells (PBMCs), collected at baseline. The receptors shown here come from a human donor with classical Hodgkin lymphoma.

This clone was detected only a few times. The rearrangement joins TRBV5-1 to TRBJ1-6; 7 nucleotides match TRBD1. The CDR3 covers 13 residues. Trimming cost V 8 bases and J 9 bases; bases outside gene matches: 8. Germline CDR1 SGHRS, CDR2 YFSETQ. The CDR3: CASSTGEGSPLHF. CDR3 in DNA: TGCGCCAGTTCAACAGGGGAGGGTTCACCCCTCCACTTT.

V usage is TRBV7-8 and J usage is TRBJ2-1; 14 positions agree with TRBD2. The CDR3 consists of 18 residues. In germline, CDR1 is SGHVS, CDR2 FQNEAQ. Trimming removed 0 bases from V and 5 bases from J; junction bases left unmatched: 6. The CDR3 reads CASSLATPGLAGDNEQFF. The CDR3, as DNA: TGTGCCAGCAGCTTAGCAACCCCGGGACTAGCGGGGGACAATGAGCAGTTCTTC.

The V gene is TRBV5-1, the J gene TRBJ1-4, with 9 nucleotides matching TRBD1. Trimming took 0 bases from V and 8 from J; bases not matched to a gene: 2. The CDR3 is 14 residues long. Germline assignment: CDR1 SGHRS and CDR2 YFSETQ. The CDR3 DNA follows: TGCGCCAGCAGCTTGGACAGGGGGCAAGAAAAACTGTTTTTT. Translated: CASSLDRGQEKLFF.

V usage is TRBV10-3 and J usage is TRBJ2-7, with TRBD1 matching over 8 bases. Germline lookup yields CDR1 ENHRY and CDR2 SYGVKD. This CDR3 region has 15 residues. J gave up 5 bases and V 4 bases, and 10 bases lay outside the gene matches. The CDR3 DNA is TGTGCCATCAGTGCTTCCAGGGGGCGCGGTGACGAGCAGTACTTC. This encodes CAISASRGRGDEQYF.

This clone appeared once. The chain couples TRBV7-3 to TRBJ1-3; no reliable D call. The CDR3 has 17 amino acids. The V end was cut by 2 bases, the J end by 0 bases, with 14 bases between. Germline CDR1 and CDR2: SGHTA and FQGTGA. The CDR3 is CASSLGYGRSSGNTIYF. CDR3 coding DNA: TGTGCCAGCAGCTTAGGATACGGACGGAGCTCTGGAAACACCATATATTTT.